Given below is one TCR beta chain in context. This clone was counted between two and nine times. Which antigen it targets is not known. One base away there is no much larger clone; base qualities are not given. The cohort was made up of 650 to 700 healthy bone marrow donors. All cohort members were sampled while nominally healthy, although unrecorded immune exposures were likely present. The donor was CMV seropositive and belonged to the group of about 290 seropositive cohort members. A peripheral blood sample was collected from each donor, and TCR beta sequencing was performed on peripheral blood mononuclear cells. Genomic DNA extraction from the blood cell samples was performed with the Qiagen DNeasy Blood Extraction Kit. This specimen comes from a study of cytomegalovirus exposure and HLA in healthy donors (TCRdb year 2017). Looking at the study overall: An earlier analysis of more than 550 of the donors reported 276 Gb of sequence data and 117 million unique TCR beta sequences obtained from 150 million to 200 million T cells. An earlier analysis of 587 of the donors used high-throughput TCR beta sequencing to judge whether each TCR beta V gene segment behaved as functional or pseudogenic. To predict cytomegalovirus infection status, the study combined high-throughput TCR immunosequencing, statistical association of individual TCRs with disease status, and machine learning. The study aimed to test whether cataloging public T cell receptors could reveal signatures of past pathogen exposure. Of the 350 to 450 genotyped donors, more than 75% were placed in the genetic ancestry cluster associated with self-reported Caucasian donors. To study patterns of TCR occurrence, a later analysis re-analyzed previously published TCR beta repertoires from just over 650 donors and added high-resolution HLA genotyping. Because of strong linkage in the cohort, five DR-DQ haplotypes were treated as single units for association and clustering. All discovery cohort repertoires had been generated on a single sequencing platform. The study used immunosequencing to profile the T cell repertoires of several hundred subjects and linked those repertoires to cytomegalovirus serostatus. Typing coverage varied by locus: 629-630 donors for A, B, C, DRB1 and DQB1; roughly 510 for DQA1; 600 to 610 for DPA1; approximately 450 for DPB1. Across some 400 genotyped donors of the cohort, an average of approximately 240,000 unique TCR beta nucleotide sequences per donor were sequenced, and approximately 17% of those sequences were non-productive. Genome-wide SNP genotypes for about 60% of the roughly 670 donors were used in a later genetic analysis, which treated that subset as a discovery cohort. Rather than drawing on any new phenotypic data, the later analysis identified candidate immune exposures from TCR beta sequences and the way those sequences occurred across donors. HLA typing included class I and class II loci at four-digit resolution. Alongside the repertoire data, information on donor age, sex, ethnicity and CMV serostatus was compiled. An early release that covered some 630 HLA-typed donors contained approximately 300 gigabases of sequencing data and tens of millions of unique TCR sequences. Along with the roughly 710-subject first cohort, a separate validation cohort of more than 90 different subjects was used. Overall study outcomes, separate from this receptor: The 87-base-pair reads could not distinguish some IMGT-functional V segments, including TRBV6-2 and TRBV6-3, so those segments were excluded. The presence/absence analyses assumed that sequencing depth was roughly uniform across donors, and that assumption may not be true. In the study, about 150 TCR beta chains were listed as associated with cytomegalovirus. Across donors, most TCR sequences were observed very rarely, whereas some public TCRs were present in many individuals. The classifier was reported to diagnose cytomegalovirus status with high specificity and sensitivity in both the original cohort and the validation cohort. A later genetic analysis associated a missense DCLRE1C variant with V-gene and J-gene trimming of TCR beta chains, and an independent cohort replicated the association. In a later analysis, about 16,000 TCR beta sequences were associated with specific HLA alleles at a false discovery rate of 0.05. The authors suggested that the approach could potentially be generalized to other disease states and immunological phenotypes. When HLA alleles, especially DR and DQ, strongly co-occurred, TCR associations were difficult to assign to individual alleles. Immune exposure information for the cohort was limited to CMV serostatus. Linkage disequilibrium might explain the correlated functional status among segregating V segments, but an unknown experimental factor could not be ruled out. In a later genetic analysis, fewer N-insertions in productive TCRs were reported among donors in an Asian-associated ancestry cluster than the approximately 710-donor mean. According to a later analysis, most CMV-associated TCR beta chains appeared to be HLA-restricted, and the HLA associations seemed to be driven largely by CMV exposure. A further reported finding was that TCR beta sequences accurately predicted the HLA-A and HLA-B alleles for most subjects in the first cohort. An earlier analysis of 587 of the donors showed that most TCR beta V segments appeared in productive rearrangements either about 87% or about 30% of the time, which broadly matched IMGT annotations. Only TCR beta chains were sequenced in this cohort, and the absence of alpha or paired-chain data limited detectable features. In vitro tests confirmed that a few of the cytomegalovirus-associated TCR beta chains recognize cytomegalovirus antigens. A cluster of highly shared sequence variants was judged likely to represent a technical artifact of the sequencing pipeline. In a later analysis, the rate of TCR association differed among HLA loci, with DRB1 alleles having the most associated TCRs and HLA-C alleles having the fewest. Compared with equally common non-associated chains, HLA-associated TCR beta chains in a later analysis were more clonally expanded and had lower generation probabilities. A later analysis reported that several top co-occurrence clusters appeared linked to parvovirus B19, influenza, CMV and Epstein-Barr virus. Because HLA typing was unavailable for some donors at each locus, only the typed subset was used in association tests. Because counts were too low, 15 or so rarely observed V segments, including chromosome 9 orphons, were excluded from the earlier analysis of roughly 580 of the donors.

Libraries came from the immunoSEQ multiplex PCR assay. For the multiplex PCR, a mixture combining 60 forward primers for TCR Vbeta segments and 13 reverse primers for TCR Jbeta segments was used. Amplification of the CDR3 region of rearranged TCR beta genes was performed with a multiplex PCR assay on genomic DNA. On the Illumina HiSeq System, the amplified TCR beta libraries were sequenced as 87-base-pair reads. The authors' pipeline ran thus. A later analysis tallied 80 million to 95 million unique TCR beta chains across the 666 repertoires, and 10 million to 11 million of those chains were shared by two or more donors. Raw reads were error-corrected and collapsed into unique sequences with a nearest-neighbor algorithm that merged closely related sequences to remove PCR and sequencing errors. V, D and J gene segments were assigned by aligning CDR3 sequences to IMGT reference sequences. For a sequence to be retained, a match of at least six nucleotides was required to both a V gene segment and a J gene segment. A rearrangement counted as productive if the CDR3 had no stop codons and remained in frame with V and J, and every other rearrangement counted as non-productive. Following IMGT convention, CDR3 was defined as the stretch from the second conserved V-encoded cysteine to the conserved J-encoded phenylalanine. In an earlier analysis of 587 of the donors, sequences lacking an unambiguous match to a single V gene segment were excluded. An earlier analysis of about 590 of the donors classified V segments as functional when productive rearrangements were above 56.7% and as segregating when the standard deviation between donors was above 5%. A statistical classification framework was built for diagnosing cytomegalovirus status from the catalog of TCR beta chain sequences. In a later analysis, V and J genes were assigned by comparing TCR nucleotide sequences against IMGT/GENE-DB human TR gene sequences. In a later analysis, CDR3 sequences and most-parsimonious VDJ recombination scenarios were assigned using the TCRdist pipeline. In a later analysis, every TCR beta chain was defined by the combination of its CDR3 amino acid sequence and its V-gene family, and reads without a unique V-gene family were dropped. As a way to deal with suspected cross-contamination and a sequencing artifact, a later analysis dropped over 550 nucleotide sequences that were highly shared and had low generation probability. A later analysis calculated a clonal expansion index for each public chain from normalized within-repertoire ranks of inferred template counts. A later analysis computed generation probabilities with a VDJ recombination model fitted to out-of-frame rearrangements, and checked the results against IGoR. In a later analysis, hypergeometric tests were used to score TCR-TCR, TCR-HLA and TCR-CMV co-occurrence, with a repertoire-size bias correction applied to TCR pairs. A later analysis estimated false discovery rates by permuting HLA or CMV assignments 20 times. A later analysis grouped co-occurring TCRs with DBSCAN, adding TCRdist sequence similarity when clustering within HLA-allele-positive subsets. Repertoires with fewer than 30,000 or more than 120,000 public chains, plus five repertoires with anomalous nucleotide sharing, were excluded from co-occurrence clustering. As stored in TCRdb, this immuneACCESS dataset retains in-frame rearrangements with V and J assigned. A fraction of the clones does not appear; measured against another copy, unresolved V genes explain less than half of the discrepancy, and the remainder lacks a known reason. D and trimming were read from the DNA, whereas the V and J calls and clone size are those reported in that table. The sample records roughly 84,000 clones, more than 60% of which are singletons. Together, the top ten hold less than 7% of the sample.

Taken from cysteine to phenylalanine, the CDR3 has 20 residues. Just the 60-base CDR3 DNA is kept, in frame starting at base 1. V is cut back by 3 bases and J by 3 bases, with 18 bases in the junction unmatched. Material: PBMCs. Here the chain combines TRBV23-1 and TRBJ1-4; TRBD1 aligns with 8 central bases. TRBV23-1 is assigned to the ORF class and has an uncertain function. The origin of this receptor is a male donor in good health and CMV-seropositive. The CDR3 reads CASSHRCHLPQGGPNEKLFF. The nucleotide sequence is TGCGCCAGCAGTCATCGATGCCACCTTCCACAGGGGGGCCCTAATGAAAAACTGTTTTTT.